Detailed here is one TCR beta chain. This specimen comes from a study of blood T cell repertoires in COVID-19. Study in general: Spain, Italy and the United States supplied samples that represented acute and convalescent COVID-19.

Repertoires were generated with immunoSEQ multiplex PCR, while TCRdb's copy carries only in-frame clones and drops some. This table has about 38,000 clones, about 90% appearing once. This CDR3 spans 15 amino acids. The germline CDR1 and CDR2 sequences are MNHEY and SMNVEV (reference sequence). Trimming removed 5 bases from V and 1 base from J, with 13 bases in between. The rearrangement uses TRBV27 and TRBJ2-3; a weak D match, TRBD1 (5 bases). The sequenced sample was peripheral blood. This sequence was found in a man in his 60s with active or convalescent COVID-19. CDR3 loop: CASSLRQYGTDTQYF. The CDR3, as DNA: TGTGCCAGCAGTCTACGACAGTACGGCACAGATACGCAGTATTTT.